This T cell receptor (beta chain) was sequenced in a study of cytomegalovirus exposure and HLA in healthy donors. Regarding the study as a whole: Cytomegalovirus-associated TCR beta chains were listed, numbering roughly 150. Published work reported that the classifier diagnosed cytomegalovirus status with high specificity and sensitivity. When analyzed later, the rates of TCR association showed variation by HLA locus, with DRB1 the most and HLA-C the fewest.

The PCR had 60 Vbeta and 13 Jbeta primers. Sequenced by immunoSEQ multiplex PCR; TCRdb stores in-frame clones only, minus some. The table lists 95,000 to 150,000 clones, about 80% of them singletons. As concerns this clone: Its target is not known.

From germline, CDR1 is GTSNPN and CDR2 SVGIG (reference sequence). The CDR3 runs 14 residues. The junction had 4 bases not matched to a gene; V was cut back by 1 base and J by 2 bases. Sequenced sample: PBMCs. The clonotype originates from a man under 40 in good health and CMV-seronegative. This sequence joins TRBV30 and TRBJ2-5, with 7 bases aligning to TRBD2. CDR3 loop: CAWSGSSGQETQYF. In DNA form, the CDR3 reads TGTGCCTGGAGTGGTTCTAGCGGACAAGAGACCCAGTACTTC.